Listed below are T cell receptor beta chains from one sample, sequenced in a study of circulating CD8 cells and anti-PD-1 response in melanoma. TCRdb recomputed calls from the reads with MiXCR, one row per CDR3 protein. The sample has fewer than 2,500 distinct CDR3 sequences, roughly 6% seen once. Sequencing was performed on CD8+ T cells from PBMCs, taken at baseline or after one month of anti-PD-1 therapy (not recorded which). These TCRs come from a human donor with melanoma. CDR3s include the opening cysteine and the closing phenylalanine or tryptophan. A D gene is named only where the DNA matches it firmly. Expanded clones are given a class, and other clones once, few, many or no size at all.

d_call | j_call | v_call | clone_size | cdr3_nt | cdr3_aa
. | TRBJ1-1 | TRBV20-1 | medium-sized | TGCAGTGCTAGAGATGTCTTGTCAGGGGCGCGGAACACTGAAGCTTTCTTT | CSARDVLSGARNTEAFF
. | TRBJ2-7 | TRBV4-1 | . | TGCGCCAGCAGCCAAGTACGGCAGGGCTACGAGCAGTACTTC | CASSQVRQGYEQYF
. | TRBJ2-3 | TRBV28 | . | TGTGCCAGCAGTTCCCGACTGGGGGATACGCAGTATTTT | CASSSRLGDTQYF
. | TRBJ1-4 | TRBV28 | medium-sized | TGTGCCAGCAGGCGCGGCAGCACTAATGAAAAACTGTTTTTT | CASRRGSTNEKLFF
. | TRBJ2-3 | TRBV27 | medium-sized | TGTGCCAGCAGTCCAGGTGCGCGCACAGATACGCAGTATTTT | CASSPGARTDTQYF
. | TRBJ2-7 | TRBV12-3/TRBV12-4 | medium-sized | TGTGCCAGCAGGGGGGGGCCCGTCTACGAGCAGTACTTC | CASRGGPVYEQYF
. | TRBJ2-7 | TRBV28 | medium-sized | TGTGCCAGCAGTGGACGAAGCTCCTACGAGCAGTACTTC | CASSGRSSYEQYF
. | TRBJ2-3 | TRBV20-1 | medium-sized | TGCAGTGCTAGGAACCTTAGGACAGATACGCAGTATTTT | CSARNLRTDTQYF
TRBD1 | TRBJ2-7 | TRBV5-1 | medium-sized | TGCGCCAGCAGCTCGGGACAGAGTGACCACGAGCAGTACTTC | CASSSGQSDHEQYF
. | TRBJ2-4 | TRBV28 | medium-sized | TGTGCCAGCAGTTTAACGAAAAACATTCAGTACTTC | CASSLTKNIQYF
. | TRBJ1-6 | TRBV12-3/TRBV12-4 | . | TGTGCCAGCAGCGCCGTGTCCGGGAATTCACCCCTCCACTTT | CASSAVSGNSPLHF
TRBD2 | TRBJ2-7 | TRBV29-1 | medium-sized | TGCAGCGTTGAAGACCTAGCGGGGACCGGGGAGCAGTACTTC | CSVEDLAGTGEQYF
TRBD1 | TRBJ2-1 | TRBV19 | few | TGTGCCAGTAGTATATCCGGGACAGGGGCCAATGAGCAGTTCTTC | CASSISGTGANEQFF
. | TRBJ2-5 | TRBV2 | medium-sized | TGTGCCAGCAGTGGCCACCAGGACGGACAACTGCTCCAAGAGACCCAGTACTTC | CASSGHQDGQLLQETQYF
TRBD1 | TRBJ1-5 | TRBV27 | medium-sized | TGTGCCAGCAGTTCCGGGACAGTCAATCAGCCCCAGCATTTT | CASSSGTVNQPQHF
. | TRBJ2-7 | TRBV7-9 | medium-sized | TGTGCCAGCAGCGCACGGGATGAAGGAGTCTACGAGCAGTACTTC | CASSARDEGVYEQYF
. | TRBJ2-1 | TRBV14 | medium-sized | TGTGCCAGCAGCGAATTAGCGCGGCGCTACAATGAGCAGTTCTTC | CASSELARRYNEQFF
. | TRBJ2-1 | TRBV24-1 | medium-sized | TGTGCCACCAGTGGTGATACAGGGTGGGCAGGGAGGAATGAGCAGTTCTTC | CATSGDTGWAGRNEQFF
. | TRBJ2-7 | TRBV7-2 | . | TGTGCCGGCACGGCGCAGACGAGTCACTACGAGCAGTACTTC | CAGTAQTSHYEQYF
. | TRBJ2-1 | TRBV28 | . | TGTGCCAGCAGTTTTAGTGAGCAGTTCTTC | CASSFSEQFF
TRBD2 | TRBJ2-3 | TRBV28 | medium-sized | TGTGCCAGCAGTCCACTAGCGGGGGGGAGAGATACGCAGTATTTT | CASSPLAGGRDTQYF
TRBD1 | TRBJ1-2 | TRBV19 | medium-sized | TGTGCCAGTAGTATAGAAGACAGGGGAGGATATGGCTACACCTTC | CASSIEDRGGYGYTF
TRBD1 | TRBJ1-2 | TRBV19 | medium-sized | TGTGCCAGTAGTCCGGGACAGGGGGCGAGTGGCTACACCTTC | CASSPGQGASGYTF
. | TRBJ2-7 | TRBV25-1 | medium-sized | TGTGCCAGCGGACACAGCTACGAGCAGTACTTC | CASGHSYEQYF
TRBD2 | TRBJ2-1 | TRBV2 | medium-sized | TGTGCCAGCGGACTAGCCTCCTACAATGAGCAGTTCTTC | CASGLASYNEQFF
TRBD2 | TRBJ2-1 | TRBV28 | . | TGTGCCAGCAAAGAGCTAGCGGGGGCTTACAATGAGCAGTTCTTC | CASKELAGAYNEQFF
TRBD1 | TRBJ2-7 | TRBV5-4 | medium-sized | TGTGCCAGCAGCTTGACAGGGGCAATACACGAGCAGTACTTC | CASSLTGAIHEQYF
. | TRBJ1-2 | TRBV2 | medium-sized | TGTGCCAGCAGAGCGGGGGCAGGACCCAACTATGGCTACACCTTC | CASRAGAGPNYGYTF
. | TRBJ2-2 | TRBV5-4 | few | TGTGCCAGCGCACCAGCAGGCACCGGGGAGCTGTTTTTT | CASAPAGTGELFF
TRBD2 | TRBJ2-7 | TRBV7-2 | medium-sized | TGTGCCAGCGCCGCCATGGGGACTAGCGGGGGCTACTCCTACGAGCAGTACTTC | CASAAMGTSGGYSYEQYF
. | TRBJ1-1 | TRBV27 | medium-sized | TGTGCCAGCAGTTTAGGAAGGCCAACTGAAGCTTTCTTT | CASSLGRPTEAFF
. | TRBJ2-1 | TRBV7-2 | few | TGTGCCAGCAGCTTTGTCTACAATGAGCAGTTCTTC | CASSFVYNEQFF
TRBD1 | TRBJ2-7 | TRBV19 | medium-sized | TGTGCCAGTAGTTGGCAGGGGGCGCAGGAGCAGTACTTC | CASSWQGAQEQYF
TRBD1 | TRBJ2-3 | TRBV28 | medium-sized | TGTGCCAGCAGTTTCCTTACGTACCAGGACAGGGATGCAGATACGCAGTATTTT | CASSFLTYQDRDADTQYF
TRBD1 | TRBJ2-2 | TRBV5-4 | medium-sized | TGTGCCAGCAGCCCCGGGACAGGGAGGACCGGGGAGCTGTTTTTT | CASSPGTGRTGELFF
. | TRBJ2-6 | TRBV7-3 | medium-sized | TGTGCCAGCAGCCCACAGGGACCTGGGGCCAACGTCCTGACTTTC | CASSPQGPGANVLTF
. | TRBJ2-7 | TRBV29-1 | medium-sized | TGCAGCGTCGAAGGTGGACAGTCCTACGAGCAGTACTTC | CSVEGGQSYEQYF
. | TRBJ1-2 | TRBV14 | medium-sized | TGTGCCAGCAGGGAATATCGGGGTGACTATGGCTACACCTTC | CASREYRGDYGYTF
. | TRBJ1-5 | TRBV5-6 | medium-sized | TGTGCCAGCAGCAGGGGTTTTGGGAATCAGCCCCAGCATTTT | CASSRGFGNQPQHF
. | TRBJ2-7 | TRBV5-1 | medium-sized | TGCGCCAGCAGCCCGGACAGCTACGAGCAGTACTTC | CASSPDSYEQYF
TRBD2 | TRBJ2-1 | TRBV2 | medium-sized | TGTGCCAGCAGAGGACTAGCAAGCAATGAGCAGTTCTTC | CASRGLASNEQFF
. | TRBJ2-1 | TRBV29-1 | . | TGCAGCGGTAGGTCCTACAATGAGCAGTTCTTC | CSGRSYNEQFF
TRBD2 | TRBJ2-1 | TRBV27 | medium-sized | TGTGCCAGCAGTTTTAACGGGGGGGATTACAATGAGCAGTTCTTC | CASSFNGGDYNEQFF
TRBD1 | TRBJ2-2 | TRBV2 | few | TGTGCCAGCACTTACAGGGGACCCACCGGGGAGCTGTTTTTT | CASTYRGPTGELFF
. | TRBJ2-1 | TRBV4-2 | medium-sized | TGTGCCAGCAGCCAAGAAGGTGAGCAGTTCTTC | CASSQEGEQFF
. | TRBJ2-2 | TRBV5-4 | medium-sized | TGTGCCAGCAGCTTGGGGGGAGAGGACGGCACCGGGGAGCTGTTTTTT | CASSLGGEDGTGELFF
. | TRBJ2-7 | TRBV28 | medium-sized | TGTGCCAGCAGAATAGCAGGGCCTTACGAGCAGTACTTC | CASRIAGPYEQYF
. | TRBJ2-3 | TRBV9 | medium-sized | TGTGCCAGCAGCTCCCCGGGACCCGGAATCACAGATACGCAGTATTTT | CASSSPGPGITDTQYF
TRBD1 | TRBJ2-1 | TRBV28 | . | TGTGCCAGCAGCCCCCCGGACAGGGTCGGCAATGAGCAGTTCTTC | CASSPPDRVGNEQFF
. | TRBJ2-7 | TRBV27 | medium-sized | TGTGCCAGCAGTTTAAGGGCAGGTAACGCGTACGAGCAGTACTTC | CASSLRAGNAYEQYF
. | TRBJ2-2 | TRBV19 | medium-sized | TGTGCCAGTAGTATAAGGGGCGCCGGGGAGCTGTTTTTT | CASSIRGAGELFF
. | TRBJ2-6 | TRBV29-1 | medium-sized | TGCAGCGTTCTAAGCGAGGAGGGGGCCAACGTCCTGACTTTC | CSVLSEEGANVLTF
. | TRBJ2-7 | TRBV19 | few | TGTGCCAGTAGTATAACTGGGGGTAACGACGAGCAGTACTTC | CASSITGGNDEQYF
. | TRBJ1-1 | TRBV29-1 | medium-sized | TGCAGCGTTCTATTCGCAGGGTTGAACACTGAAGCTTTCTTT | CSVLFAGLNTEAFF
. | TRBJ2-7 | TRBV19 | few | TGTGCCAGTAGCCCATCCCTTGCCTACGAGCAGTACTTC | CASSPSLAYEQYF
. | TRBJ1-1 | TRBV28 | medium-sized | TGTGCCAGCAGTTTAAATCCGGGGAGTGGCACTGAAGCTTTCTTT | CASSLNPGSGTEAFF